These 11 T cell receptor beta chains came from one sample sequenced in a study of a mutant IDH1 vaccine in newly diagnosed glioma. The sample's time point: baseline, week 1 (first vaccination visit). Described treatment: pre-vaccination baseline after standard-of-care therapy. Repertoires were generated with immunoSEQ multiplex PCR, while TCRdb's copy carries only in-frame clones and drops some. The sample holds roughly 71,000 clones, 65% to 90% seen once. Sequences were derived from PBMCs, sampled from a glioma patient treated with radiotherapy, temozolomide or both. Receptors were obtained from a man younger than 40 with glioma.

This chain connects TRBV2 to TRBJ1-2; D is unresolved. The CDR3 has 14 residues. Between the trimmed V and J ends, which lost 5 bases and 0 bases, there was a span of 10 bases. The V gene's germline CDR1 is SNHLY and CDR2 FYNNEI. Here the CDR3 DNA reads TGTGCCAGCAGTCTCGATGGGACTAACTATGGCTACACCTTC. Translating it yields CASSLDGTNYGYTF.

The chain is built from TRBV5-1 and TRBJ1-4, with D hard to call. The germline V gene has CDR1 SGHRS and CDR2 YFSETQ. CDR3 length equals 14 residues. V lost 2 bases to trimming and J lost 4 bases, with 9 bases between them. CDR3 protein: CASSFVGLNEKLFF. In nucleotides, the CDR3 is TGCGCCAGCAGCTTTGTAGGGCTTAATGAAAAACTGTTTTTT. Together with reference TRBV5-1 and TRBJ1-4, the CDR3 gives the full variable domain: KAGVTQTPRYLIKTRGQQVTLSCSPISGHRSVSWYQQTPGQGLQFLFEYFSETQRNKGNFPGRFSGRQFSNSRSEMNVSTLELGDSALYLCASSFVGLNEKLFFGSGTQLSVL.

The J gene is TRBJ2-4, the V gene TRBV12-1. TRBV12-1 is listed as a pseudogene. The CDR3 runs to 13 residues. The CDR3 DNA follows: TGTGCCAGCAGCCCGGGACCCCGCGACATTCAGTACTTC. Protein sequence: CASSPGPRDIQYF.

The chain combines TRBV28 with TRBJ2-1, with 10 bases aligning to TRBD1. The V segment lost 3 bases and the J segment 6 bases; nucleotides outside the gene matches: 11. This CDR3 has 17 amino acids. Germline V lookup: CDR1 MDHEN, CDR2 SYDVKM. The CDR3 sequence is CASSFVLSDRGINEQFF. The DNA for the CDR3 is TGTGCCAGCAGTTTTGTGCTATCGGACAGGGGGATCAATGAGCAGTTCTTC. Full variable domain (missing parts from reference TRBV28 and TRBJ2-1): DVKVTQSSRYLVKRTGEKVFLECVQDMDHENMFWYRQDPGLGLRLIYFSYDVKMKEKGDIPEGYSVSREKKERFSLILESASTNQTSMYLCASSFVLSDRGINEQFFGPGTRLTVL.

V usage is TRBV11-2 and J usage is TRBJ1-1; D uncertain. Trimming stripped 2 bases from V and 3 bases from J, with 10 bases between. Germline CDR1 reads SGHAT; CDR2 reads FQNNGV. The CDR3 has 14 residues. The CDR3, as DNA: TGTGCCAGCAGCTTAAGTAGAGGCGACACTGAAGCTTTCTTT. Translation: CASSLSRGDTEAFF.

The gene calls are TRBV6-1 and TRBJ1-5; D unclear. V lost 5 bases, J lost 5 bases, and 16 bases lay in between. Germline V lookup: CDR1 MNHNS, CDR2 SASEGT. The CDR3 contains 15 residues. CDR3 sequence (DNA): TGTGCCAGCAGTTGGGTTATATTAGCGGATCAGCCCCAGCATTTT. Residues: CASSWVILADQPQHF.

The chain has TRBV19 and TRBJ2-6; D remains unclear. Looked up from germline, CDR1 is LNHDA and CDR2 is SQIVND (reference sequence). CDR3 length equals 16 residues. The V end was cut by 3 bases, the J end by 0 bases, with 9 bases between. CDR3: CASSMARSSGANVLTF. CDR3 bases: TGTGCCAGTAGTATGGCACGGAGCTCTGGGGCCAACGTCCTGACTTTC.

The CDR3 nucleotides read TGTGCCAGCAGCTATGCCAGGGTTGGGAAACTGAACACTGAAGCTTTCTTT. As protein: CASSYARVGKLNTEAFF. V is TRBV5-4 and J is TRBJ1-1, with a possible D match to TRBD1 (5 bases). V was cut by 3 bases and J by 0 bases, with 18 bases left in between. The CDR3 covers 17 residues. Germline V lookup: CDR1 SGHNT, CDR2 YYREEE (reference sequence). Full variable domain (remainder filled in from reference TRBV5-4 and TRBJ1-1): ETGVTQSPTHLIKTRGQQVTLRCSSQSGHNTVSWYQQALGQGPQFIFQYYREEENGRGNFPPRFSGLQFPNYSSELNVNALELDDSALYLCASSYARVGKLNTEAFFGQGTRLTVV.

The CDR3 protein is CASSRPERGRTEAFF. In DNA form, the CDR3 reads TGTGCCAGCAGTCGGCCCGAACGGGGGCGCACTGAAGCTTTCTTT. The chain has TRBV6-6 and TRBJ1-1; D possibly corresponds to TRBD1 (6 bases). Germline-derived CDR1 and CDR2 are MNHNY and SVGAGI (reference sequence). The V gene lost 5 bases and the J gene lost 4 bases, with 17 bases spanning the gap. The CDR3 runs 15 residues.

The chain is built from TRBV29-1 and TRBJ2-3; TRBD2 matches at 15 bases. V shed 6 bases, J shed 1 base, and the junction held 2 bases outside the gene matches. CDR1 SQVTM and CDR2 ANQGSEA come from the germline V gene. The CDR3 sequence is 15 residues long. CDR3 coding DNA: TGCAGCGTGCGGACTAGCGGGGGGGGCACAGATACGCAGTATTTT. Its translation: CSVRTSGGGTDTQYF.

This clone has a single count. This chain joins TRBV10-1 and TRBJ1-2; a weak D match, TRBD1 (5 bases). The CDR3 has 13 residues. Trimming took off 2 bases at V and 7 bases at J, with 11 bases between the two ends. CDR1 is WNHNN, CDR2 SYGVQD, per germline (reference sequence). The CDR3 nucleotides are TGCGCCAGCAGTGAGGGACATGGCTTTGGCTACACCTTC. It encodes CASSEGHGFGYTF.